Each of the 20 T cell receptor beta chains below was sequenced from the same sample in a study of T-cell reconstitution after alpha-beta-depleted transplantation in children. TCRbeta library preparation incorporated unique molecular identifiers. From the PCR reads, TCRdb called clonotypes with MiXCR, one entry per CDR3 protein. The sample carries roughly 180,000 distinct CDR3 sequences, more than 14% recorded once. The sample here was PBMCs from the stem cell graft donor, taken from the stem cell graft. These receptors all stem from a human donor who donated a stem cell graft to a child with acute lymphoblastic leukemia.

This clonotype was seen many times. This chain links TRBV6-5 with TRBJ2-1; 8 bases fit TRBD2. CDR3 length: 15 residues. Germline V lookup: CDR1 MNHEY, CDR2 SVGAGI. V lost 2 bases and J lost 9; bases outside the gene matches: 9. CDR3 protein: CASSYQAGVAGEQFF. The DNA of the CDR3 is TGTGCCAGCAGTTACCAAGCGGGAGTGGCGGGTGAGCAGTTCTTC.

This clonotype was detected many times. Written as DNA, the CDR3 is TGTGCCAGTACCATTGGTCGGGACGGTAGCACTGAAGCTTTCTTT. It specifies CASTIGRDGSTEAFF. The chain employs TRBV19 and TRBJ1-1, with a weak D call TRBD1 (5 bases). This CDR3 contains 15 residues. Germline CDR1 and CDR2: LNHDA and SQIVND (reference sequence). V was trimmed by 7 bases and J by 4 bases, leaving 19 bases between them.

This clonotype was observed at least ten times. The CDR3 bases are TGTGCCAGCAGCTTGGACGGGACAGGAGGACCCTATGGCTACACCTTC. This sequence encodes CASSLDGTGGPYGYTF. This chain uses TRBV7-9 with TRBJ1-2, with TRBD1 identical over 8 bases. This CDR3 contains 16 residues. Trimming at V came to 3 bases and at J to 4 bases, leaving 10 bases not matched to a gene. Germline loops: CDR1 SEHNR, CDR2 FQNEAQ (reference sequence).

This clonotype has a count of ten or more. The rearrangement uses TRBV5-1 and TRBJ1-1, with 10 bases identical to TRBD1. From germline, CDR1 is SGHRS and CDR2 YFSETQ. The CDR3 covers 14 residues. J lost 3 bases, V lost 5 bases, and 4 bases had no gene match. CDR3 sequence reads: CASSRQGADTEAFF. CDR3 bases: TGCGCCAGCAGTCGACAGGGGGCTGACACTGAAGCTTTCTTT.

This clonotype has at least ten counts. The chain joins TRBV5-1 to TRBJ2-1; 9 bases fit TRBD2. Germline CDR1 and CDR2: SGHRS and YFSETQ. The length of the CDR3 is 15 residues. V shed 5 bases, J shed 1 base, and the junction held 4 bases outside the gene matches. CDR3 bases: TGCGCCAGCAGAGGTAGCGGGAGTTCCTACAATGAGCAGTTCTTC. This encodes CASRGSGSSYNEQFF.

For this clonotype: This sequence may be a read error, since a much larger clone differs from it by one base. This chain links TRBV28 with TRBJ2-1, with D maybe TRBD2 (5 bases). Trimming stripped 4 bases from V and 12 bases from J, with 16 bases between. Germline V gene lookup returns CDR1 MDHEN and CDR2 SYDVKM. The CDR3 extends over 13 amino acids. The CDR3 loop is CASSSRKRAGQFF. In DNA form, the CDR3 reads TGTGCCAGCAGTTCTCGGAAGAGGGCAGGGCAGTTCTTC.

This clonotype was detected ten times or more. The chain joins TRBV3-1 to TRBJ2-7, with 14 nucleotides matching TRBD2. This CDR3 contains 15 residues. The trim removed 3 bases at V and 3 bases at J, leaving 1 base unmatched. Germline lookup yields CDR1 LGHDT and CDR2 YNNKEL (reference sequence). The CDR3 is CASSQGLAGDYEQYF. CDR3 in DNA: TGTGCCAGCAGCCAGGGACTAGCGGGAGACTACGAGCAGTACTTC.

This clonotype was recorded a few times. One end of the junction fails to match germline, which may point to a read error. The chain has TRBV12-3 or TRBV12-4 and TRBJ2-6, with 7 bases matching TRBD1. The CDR3 is made up of 19 amino acids. CDR3 DNA sequence: TGTGCCAGCAGTTTACTTGACCAAGAGGGGGCATCTGGGGCCAACGGCCTGACTTTC. Its translation: CASSLLDQEGASGANGLTF.

As to this clonotype: A single base separates this from a much larger clone, so it may be a read error. This rearrangement joins TRBV29-1 to TRBJ2-7, with a tentative D call TRBD1 (6 bases). Germline values: CDR1 SQVTM, CDR2 ANQGSEA. The germline V and J ends were trimmed by 6 bases and 5 bases, with 14 bases remaining between them. The CDR3 has 12 amino acids. CDR3 loop: CSVGTFYNEQYF. In nucleotides, the CDR3 is TGCAGCGTCGGGACATTTTACAACGAGCAGTACTTC.

V gene TRBV7-8 combines with J gene TRBJ1-1, with TRBD1 as a possible D gene (5 bases). The CDR3 extends over 15 amino acids. Trimming removed 5 bases at V and 4 bases at J, with 17 bases between. Germline loops: CDR1 SGHVS, CDR2 FQNEAQ. CDR3 residues: CASSARDPWGTEAFF. DNA of the CDR3: TGTGCCAGCAGCGCCCGGGACCCCTGGGGCACTGAAGCTTTCTTT.

This clonotype was observed many times. The rearrangement joins TRBV12-3 or TRBV12-4 to TRBJ2-7; 8 bases are shared with TRBD1. The CDR3 covers 15 residues. V shed 2 bases and J 0 bases; nucleotides not matched to a gene: 3. In nucleotides, the CDR3 is TGTGCCAGCAGTTTAAGGACAGGGAGCTCCTACGAGCAGTACTTC. Residues: CASSLRTGSSYEQYF.

CDR3 sequence (DNA): TGTGCCAGCAGGCGGGGTGTCAGGACGGCCGGGTACAATGAGCAGTTCTTC. Protein: CASRRGVRTAGYNEQFF. J is TRBJ2-1 and V is TRBV2, with D perhaps TRBD2 (6 bases). CDR1 is SNHLY and CDR2 is FYNNEI in the germline V gene. Between the trimmed V and J ends, which lost 6 bases and 4 bases, there was a span of 22 bases. This CDR3 is 17 amino acids long.

This clonotype occurred many times. V gene TRBV11-3 combines with J gene TRBJ2-2; D is ambiguous. The CDR3 contains 15 residues. Germline CDR1 SGHNT, CDR2 YENEEA. Trimming removed 4 bases from V and 7 bases from J, with 16 bases in between. The CDR3 nucleotides are TGTGCCAGCAGCTCCAGCCGCGGCGGAAGCGGGGAGCTGTTTTTT. This gives the protein CASSSSRGGSGELFF.

This clonotype was observed at least ten times. The chain links TRBV3-1 to TRBJ1-2; 7 bases are a match to TRBD1. Germline V gene sequence: CDR1 LGHDT, CDR2 YNNKEL (reference sequence). The CDR3 length is 13 residues. V lost 3 bases to trimming and J lost 7 bases; unmatched junction nucleotides: 5. The CDR3 DNA follows: TGTGCCAGCAGCCAGGACAGGATAGCTGGCTACACCTTC. This gives the protein CASSQDRIAGYTF. Together with reference TRBV3-1 and TRBJ1-2, the CDR3 gives the full variable domain: DTAVSQTPKYLVTQMGNDKSIKCEQNLGHDTMYWYKQDSKKFLKIMFSYNNKELIINETVPNRFSPKSPDKAHLNLHINSLELGDSAVYFCASSQDRIAGYTFGSGTRLTVV.

The J gene is TRBJ1-1, the V gene TRBV15; 7 bases are shared with TRBD1. Trimming took 0 bases from V and 5 from J; bases not matched to a gene: 12. Germline CDR1 is LNHNV and CDR2 is YYDKDF (reference sequence). CDR3 length: 17 amino acids. Here the CDR3 DNA reads TGTGCCACCAGCAGAGATCACCTGACAGGGATCCTAACTGAAGCTTTCTTT. Protein product: CATSRDHLTGILTEAFF.

This clonotype was observed at least ten times. This sequence joins TRBV10-2 and TRBJ2-4; 7 positions match TRBD1. The CDR3 is made up of 15 amino acids. The V gene end was trimmed by 6 bases and the J gene end by 1 base; junction bases not matched to a gene: 6. CDR1 and CDR2 (germline): WSHSY, SAAADI. CDR3 amino acids: CASSSTGEAKNIQYF. The CDR3 DNA follows: TGCGCCAGCAGCAGTACAGGGGAGGCCAAAAACATTCAGTACTTC.

This clonotype showed up many times. V and J are TRBV6-6 and TRBJ1-4, with D perhaps TRBD1 (6 bases). Germline V CDR1 and CDR2: MNHNY, SVGAGI (reference sequence). V lost 6 bases, J lost 0 bases, and 14 bases lay in between. The CDR3 contains 16 residues. The CDR3 region is CASRPTGPATNEKLFF. DNA for the CDR3: TGTGCCAGCAGACCGACAGGTCCTGCAACTAATGAAAAACTGTTTTTT.

Note on this clonotype: The junction departs from the called germline gene at one end, perhaps through a read error. J is TRBJ2-1 and V is TRBV11-1; TRBD2 matches at 14 bases. Germline V lookup: CDR1 SGHAT, CDR2 FQDESV (reference sequence). This CDR3 has 19 residues. Here the CDR3 reads CACSFGLAGGLRGYNEQFF. CDR3 nucleotides: TGTGCCTGCAGCTTCGGACTAGCGGGAGGTCTCCGGGGTTACAATGAGCAGTTCTTC.

This chain links TRBV7-6 with TRBJ2-1; 10 bases map to TRBD2. V shed 1 base, J shed 4 bases, and the junction held 10 bases outside the gene matches. CDR1 is SGHVS and CDR2 is FNYEAQ in the germline V gene. The CDR3 is 18 residues long. The DNA of the CDR3 is TGTGCCAGCAGCTTAGTAGCGGGAGGTCGCCAATCTTACAATGAGCAGTTCTTC. Its translation is CASSLVAGGRQSYNEQFF. The whole variable domain, remainder taken from reference TRBV7-6 and TRBJ2-1, is GAGVSQSPRYKVTKRGQDVALRCDPISGHVSLYWYRQALGQGPEFLTYFNYEAQQDKSGLPNDRFSAERPEGSISTLTIQRTEQRDSAMYRCASSLVAGGRQSYNEQFFGPGTRLTVL.

This clonotype was seen at least ten times. This chain connects TRBV6-5 to TRBJ2-1; TRBD2 might be the D (6 bases). Germline values: CDR1 MNHEY, CDR2 SVGAGI. The germline V and J ends were trimmed by 7 bases and 2 bases, with 15 bases remaining between them. This CDR3 spans 15 amino acids. CDR3 DNA sequence: TGTGCCAGCAACCCATTTAGCGGAGCCTACAATGAGCAGTTCTTC. It is translated as CASNPFSGAYNEQFF.